The 30 T cell receptor beta chains below all came from one sample that was sequenced in a study of OX40 agonist ivuxolimab in advanced cancers. The method was immunoSEQ multiplex PCR; TCRdb's version includes in-frame clones alone and lacks a portion of them. The sample lists under 25,000 clones; around two thirds were seen once. The sequenced sample was CD4+ or CD8+ T cells sorted from blood, obtained in a trial of the OX40 agonist ivuxolimab. These receptors were taken from an adult with an advanced solid tumor such as melanoma, head and neck, liver or kidney cancer.

The chain joins TRBV7-9 to TRBJ2-1; 8 nucleotides agree with TRBD2. V gave up 5 bases and J gave up 5 bases; unmatched junction bases: 14. From germline, CDR1 is SEHNR and CDR2 FQNEAQ (reference sequence). The CDR3 has 17 residues. CDR3 bases: TGTGCCAGCAGCCCGCTCGGGAGGGGAGGGCCAGACAATGAGCAGTTCTTC. This codes for CASSPLGRGGPDNEQFF.

This chain links TRBV11-2 with TRBJ2-7; 12 nucleotides align to TRBD2. From germline, CDR1 is SGHAT and CDR2 FQNNGV. J lost 6 bases, V lost 4 bases, and 1 base had no gene match. The CDR3 loop spans 13 amino acids. In DNA, the CDR3 is TGTGCCAGCAGCTCTAGCGGGAGGGTCGAGCAGTACTTC. It codes for CASSSSGRVEQYF.

The count of this clone is one. This chain connects TRBV29-1 to TRBJ2-7; TRBD1 matches 8 bases. CDR1 and CDR2 from the germline V gene are SQVTM and ANQGSEA. Trimming took 7 bases from V and 0 from J; bases not matched to a gene: 5. The CDR3 loop spans 13 amino acids. The DNA of the CDR3 is TGCAGCGCTAGGGACAGGTACTCCTACGAGCAGTACTTC. It encodes CSARDRYSYEQYF.

The chain employs TRBV28 and TRBJ1-1; D remains ambiguous. Trimming took 1 base from V and 1 from J, leaving 4 bases between them. The germline V gene encodes CDR1 MDHEN and CDR2 SYDVKM. This CDR3 is 13 amino acids long. The CDR3 DNA reads as TGTGCCAGCAGTTTATACAAGAACACTGAAGCTTTCTTT. Encoded protein: CASSLYKNTEAFF.

In this sample, this clone turned up a few times. The genes are TRBV6-5 and TRBJ2-1, with 9 bases matching TRBD2. CDR1 and CDR2 from the germline V gene are MNHEY and SVGAGI. The CDR3 length is 16 residues. J gave up 3 bases and V 4 bases, and 7 bases lay outside the gene matches. CDR3 DNA: TGTGCCAGCAGTTCCTGGGCGGGGGGGCTCTACAATGAGCAGTTCTTC. Its translation: CASSSWAGGLYNEQFF.

This clone appeared once. This rearrangement joins TRBV27 to TRBJ1-4; D is unresolved. The length of the CDR3 is 15 residues. V lost 3 bases, J lost 0 bases, and 8 bases lay in between. Germline V lookup: CDR1 MNHEY, CDR2 SMNVEV (reference sequence). CDR3 protein: CASSFEGATNEKLFF. The DNA of the CDR3 is TGTGCCAGCAGTTTTGAAGGCGCAACTAATGAAAAACTGTTTTTT.

The chain recombines TRBV2 with TRBJ2-7; TRBD1 matches 7 bases. The germline CDR1 and CDR2 sequences are SNHLY and FYNNEI. CDR3 size: 12 residues. Trimming took 8 bases from V and 4 from J; bases not matched to a gene: 5. DNA for the CDR3: TGTGCCAGCGGGACAGCAATTTACGAGCAGTACTTC. It encodes CASGTAIYEQYF.

V usage is TRBV6-1 and J usage is TRBJ1-3; D is possibly TRBD1 (5 bases). V was pared by 6 bases and J by 0 bases, with 9 bases between. The CDR3 loop spans 14 amino acids. Germline values: CDR1 MNHNS, CDR2 SASEGT. The CDR3 region is CASSGGNSGNTIYF. The CDR3 bases are TGTGCCAGCAGCGGGGGGAACTCTGGAAACACCATATATTTT.

The chain is built from TRBV4-1 and TRBJ2-1; D is perhaps TRBD1 (7 bases). Germline V gene data show CDR1 as MGHRA and CDR2 as YSYEKL. This CDR3 is built from 15 residues. V was pared by 1 base and J by 8 bases, with 15 bases between. The CDR3 loop reads CASSQVAPGGHEQFF. Here the CDR3 DNA reads TGCGCCAGCAGCCAAGTAGCCCCAGGGGGGCATGAGCAGTTCTTC.

This clone was found a few times. This chain uses TRBV19 with TRBJ1-5; D may be TRBD1 (6 bases). The CDR3 has 14 residues. Trimming shortened V by 7 bases and J by 1 base, and 11 bases separated the two germline ends. Germline-derived CDR1 and CDR2 are LNHDA and SQIVND (reference sequence). This CDR3 is CASTPGESNQPQHF. CDR3 sequence (DNA): TGTGCCAGTACCCCAGGGGAAAGCAATCAGCCCCAGCATTTT. Looking up the rest from reference TRBV19 and TRBJ1-5 gives the full variable domain: DGGITQSPKYLFRKEGQNVTLSCEQNLNHDAMYWYRQDPGQGLRLIYYSQIVNDFQKGDIAEGYSVSREKKESFPLTVTSAQKNPTAFYLCASTPGESNQPQHFGDGTRLSIL.

The chain links TRBV5-6 to TRBJ1-2; possibly TRBD1 for D (6 bases). CDR3 size: 15 residues. V shed 2 bases and J shed 4 bases, with 15 bases lying between them. Germline lookup yields CDR1 SGHDT and CDR2 YYEEEE. CDR3 sequence: CASSFPQPTGYGYTF. In nucleotides, the CDR3 is TGTGCCAGCAGCTTTCCCCAACCGACAGGCTATGGCTACACCTTC.

This clone was seen just once. The CDR3 DNA reads TGTGCCAGCAGCCCCGACCCCCCAGATACGCAGTATTTT. This gives the protein CASSPDPPDTQYF. The V gene is TRBV11-2, the J gene TRBJ2-3; the D is unclear. Germline V CDR1 and CDR2: SGHAT, FQNNGV. CDR3 length equals 13 residues. With 5 bases removed from V and 4 bases from J, the gap between germline ends came to 10 bases.

The chain uses TRBV25-1 and TRBJ2-3; a weak D match, TRBD2 (5 bases). Per germline, CDR1 MGHDK and CDR2 SYGVNS. The length of the CDR3 is 15 residues. V was cut by 3 bases and J by 2 bases, with 12 bases left in between. DNA of the CDR3: TGTGCCAGCAGTGATATTAGGGAGTCCACAGATACGCAGTATTTT. The encoded protein is CASSDIRESTDTQYF. Drawing the rest from reference TRBV25-1 and TRBJ2-3, the complete variable domain is EADIYQTPRYLVIGTGKKITLECSQTMGHDKMYWYQQDPGMELHLIHYSYGVNSTEKGDLSSESTVSRIRTEHFPLTLESARPSHTSQYLCASSDIRESTDTQYFGPGTRLTVL.

This clone has just a few counts. The J gene is TRBJ2-7, the V gene TRBV9; D gene unclear. The CDR3 spans 14 residues. CDR1 is SGDLS and CDR2 is YYNGEE in the germline V gene. The V gene lost 0 bases and the J gene lost 0 bases, with 7 bases spanning the gap. The CDR3 sequence: CASSVGQASYEQYF. For the CDR3, the DNA is TGTGCCAGCAGCGTAGGGCAGGCCTCCTACGAGCAGTACTTC.

This rearrangement joins TRBV9 to TRBJ1-1; TRBD1 might be the D (5 bases). Trimming cost V 4 bases and J 6 bases, with 10 bases left between them. Germline lookup yields CDR1 SGDLS and CDR2 YYNGEE. The CDR3 is 12 residues long. CDR3: CASSPGGAEAFF. The CDR3 nucleotides are TGTGCCAGCAGCCCGGGGGGGGCTGAAGCTTTCTTT. Variable domain in full (rest from reference TRBV9 and TRBJ1-1): DSGVTQTPKHLITATGQRVTLRCSPRSGDLSVYWYQQSLDQGLQFLIQYYNGEERAKGNILERFSAQQFPDLHSELNLSSLELGDSALYFCASSPGGAEAFFGQGTRLTVV.

The CDR3 DNA follows: TGTGCCAGCAGCCCGGGACTAGCGGGCCACAATGAGCAGTTCTTC. Its translation is CASSPGLAGHNEQFF. This chain uses TRBV7-3 with TRBJ2-1; 12 bases align to TRBD2. After removal of 5 bases from V and 5 bases from J, the junction contained 4 bases not matched to a gene. In germline, CDR1 is SGHTA, CDR2 FQGTGA. CDR3 length: 15 amino acids.

The chain combines TRBV4-3 with TRBJ2-5; 8 positions match TRBD1. The J call may be incorrect, as the DNA end agrees better with TRBJ2-7. CDR3 size: 13 residues. Germline V CDR1 and CDR2: LGHNA, YSLEER. The CDR3 loop is CASSPGQDYEQYF. The CDR3 DNA sequence: TGCGCCAGCAGCCCGGGACAGGACTACGAGCAGTACTTC.

The rearrangement uses TRBV5-6 and TRBJ2-7; D gene uncertain. Germline loops: CDR1 SGHDT, CDR2 YYEEEE. V lost 2 bases to trimming and J lost 2 bases, with 8 bases between them. This CDR3 comprises 13 residues. CDR3 residues: CASSLGRTYEQYF. The CDR3 DNA is TGTGCCAGCAGCTTAGGGCGGACCTACGAGCAGTACTTC.

The rearrangement uses TRBV19 and TRBJ1-4; the D is unclear. Germline CDR1 is LNHDA and CDR2 is SQIVND (reference sequence). The germline V and J ends were trimmed by 1 base and 0 bases, with 9 bases remaining between them. This CDR3 is built from 16 residues. CDR3 in DNA: TGTGCCAGTAGTATAGGCACAAGAGCAACTAATGAAAAACTGTTTTTT. Its translation: CASSIGTRATNEKLFF. The entire variable domain, with the rest obtained from reference TRBV19 and TRBJ1-4, is as follows: DGGITQSPKYLFRKEGQNVTLSCEQNLNHDAMYWYRQDPGQGLRLIYYSQIVNDFQKGDIAEGYSVSREKKESFPLTVTSAQKNPTAFYLCASSIGTRATNEKLFFGSGTQLSVL.

This clone was counted a few times. The rearrangement uses TRBV19 and TRBJ2-1; the D gene is possibly TRBD2 (5 bases). V was cut by 1 base and J by 7 bases, with 8 bases left in between. CDR3 length: 13 residues. Germline-derived CDR1 and CDR2 are LNHDA and SQIVND (reference sequence). The CDR3 region has the DNA TGTGCCAGTAGTATAGCCACGGGGAATGAGCAGTTCTTC. Protein product: CASSIATGNEQFF.

The genes are TRBV11-2 and TRBJ2-1, with 8 bases matching TRBD2. The CDR3 sequence is 17 residues long. CDR1 and CDR2 from the germline V gene are SGHAT and FQNNGV. Trimming cost V 3 bases and J 4 bases; bases outside gene matches: 11. This CDR3 reads CASSLEGVEREYNEQFF. CDR3 DNA: TGTGCCAGCAGCTTGGAGGGGGTGGAGCGGGAGTACAATGAGCAGTTCTTC.

This clone was detected once. The V call is TRBV20-1, the J call TRBJ2-5; D is unclear. With 1 base removed from V and 6 bases from J, the gap between germline ends came to 6 bases. CDR1 and CDR2 from the germline V gene are DFQATT and SNEGSKA (reference sequence). This CDR3 has 11 amino acids. The CDR3 protein is CSARVSQTQYF. The DNA for the CDR3 is TGCAGTGCTAGAGTATCCCAGACCCAGTACTTC.

This clone was picked up many times. This chain uses TRBV9 with TRBJ1-1; TRBD1 is a possible D gene (6 bases). The CDR3 covers 17 residues. From germline, CDR1 is SGDLS and CDR2 YYNGEE. V was pared by 0 bases and J by 1 base, with 16 bases between. CDR3 in amino acids: CASSVVPGAYTNTEAFF. In DNA form, the CDR3 reads TGTGCCAGCAGCGTAGTGCCAGGGGCCTATACGAACACTGAAGCTTTCTTT.

The chain recombines TRBV19 with TRBJ1-2, with D unresolved. The V end was cut by 3 bases, the J end by 3 bases, with 11 bases between. CDR1 and CDR2 from the germline V gene are LNHDA and SQIVND (reference sequence). The CDR3 has 14 amino acids. CDR3 sequence (DNA): TGTGCCAGTAGTATGCTGGTACGAGACTATGGCTACACCTTC. It translates to CASSMLVRDYGYTF.

The chain recombines TRBV5-6 with TRBJ2-1; D is unclear. Trimming left V 2 bases short and J 2 bases short, with 11 bases between. Germline assignment: CDR1 SGHDT and CDR2 YYEEEE. The CDR3 covers 15 residues. DNA of the CDR3: TGTGCCAGCAGCTTATTCGACGCTCCCTACAATGAGCAGTTCTTC. Protein: CASSLFDAPYNEQFF.

The rearrangement joins TRBV6-5 to TRBJ1-2; 8 positions agree with TRBD1. Germline trimming cut 6 bases from V and 4 bases from J; bases unmatched to any gene: 7. The CDR3 has 14 residues. CDR1 and CDR2 (germline): MNHEY, SVGAGI. CDR3: CASSPGTGGYGYTF. The CDR3 DNA reads TGTGCCAGCAGCCCGGGGACAGGAGGCTATGGCTACACCTTC.

The V call is TRBV27, the J call TRBJ1-1; D uncertain. Germline V gene data show CDR1 as MNHEY and CDR2 as SMNVEV (reference sequence). Trimming cost V 4 bases and J 10 bases, with 13 bases left between them. The CDR3 runs to 12 residues. CDR3 in amino acids: CASSSSNLRAFF. The CDR3 nucleotides read TGTGCCAGCAGTTCTTCCAACCTGAGAGCTTTCTTT.

The chain has TRBV11-3 and TRBJ2-2; no definite D call. This CDR3 is 13 amino acids long. V gave up 5 bases and J gave up 1 base, with 5 bases separating them. Germline assignment: CDR1 SGHNT and CDR2 YENEEA. The CDR3 sequence is CASSPENTGELFF. DNA of the CDR3: TGTGCCAGCAGCCCGGAGAACACCGGGGAGCTGTTTTTT. The full variable domain, rest sourced from reference TRBV11-3 and TRBJ2-2, is EAGVVQSPRYKIIEKKQPVAFWCNPISGHNTLYWYLQNLGQGPELLIRYENEEAVDDSQLPKDRFSAERLKGVDSTLKIQPAELGDSAVYLCASSPENTGELFFGEGSRLTVL.

The V and J genes are TRBV15 and TRBJ1-3, with 7 bases matching TRBD1. CDR1 and CDR2 from the germline V gene are LNHNV and YYDKDF (reference sequence). This CDR3 has 16 residues. With V trimmed by 4 bases and J by 4 bases, 10 bases remained unmatched. The CDR3 loop is CATSIRRDSAGNTIYF. CDR3 in DNA: TGTGCCACCAGCATCCGCCGGGACAGCGCAGGAAACACCATATATTTT.

This clone was detected once. V and J are TRBV5-6 and TRBJ2-2; D is perhaps TRBD2 (5 bases). V shed 3 bases and J shed 2 bases, with 8 bases lying between them. CDR3 length equals 14 residues. Germline V gene data show CDR1 as SGHDT and CDR2 as YYEEEE. The CDR3 region has the DNA TGTGCCAGCAGCTGGACTGTAAACACCGGGGAGCTGTTTTTT. Its translation is CASSWTVNTGELFF.